The sequence of this TCR beta chain was determined in a study of CD8 T cells in Susac syndrome. The CDR3 sequence is 14 residues long. CDR1 and CDR2 (germline): MNHEY, SMNVEV (reference sequence). The V gene lost 4 bases and the J gene lost 1 base, with 8 bases spanning the gap. RNA totalling roughly 0.45 to 1 ug underwent reverse transcription with random hexamers. MiXCR was run by TCRdb on the immunoSEQ multiplex PCR reads, yielding one entry per CDR3 protein. The repertoire holds around 140,000 distinct CDR3 sequences, with roughly 94% as singletons. This TCR came from a human donor in good health. This chain links TRBV27 with TRBJ1-3, with no clear D. Material for sequencing was CD4+ T cells from PBMCs. The CDR3: CASSSGLSGNTIYF. CDR3 bases: TGTGCCAGCAGTTCCGGACTGTCTGGAAACACCATATATTTT.